The rows below give T cell receptor beta chains drawn from one sample of a study of regulatory T cells in long-lasting Graves disease. MiXCR, applied by TCRdb to the multiplex PCR reads, yields one record per CDR3 protein. Here the sample spans 400,000 to 550,000 distinct CDR3 sequences, around 17% being singletons. This same sample was also taken into another study, of T cells in Graves' hyperthyroidism and ophthalmopathy.

The source material was peripheral blood mononuclear cells (PBMCs), sampled at new diagnosis, from a patient treated with antithyroid drugs. These receptors originate from a woman aged 25 to 39 with Graves disease. Both conserved end residues are part of each CDR3. D genes are given only for firm matches. Only part of the rows carry a size: once, few, many, or a class if the clone is expanded.

D	V	J	size	length	DNA	CDR3
NA	TRBV5-5	TRBJ2-3	many	17	TGTGCCAGCACCTTTTCCTCGGGCGGGGACTCCTCAGATACGCAGTATTTT	CASTFSSGGDSSDTQYF
TRBD2	TRBV11-2	TRBJ2-3	NA	16	TGTGCCAGCAGCTTAGATTCGGGAGGGCCGGTAGATACGCAGTATTTT	CASSLDSGGPVDTQYF
NA	TRBV18	TRBJ1-2	many	16	TGTGCCAGCTCACCCAGTTTTCCGGATACCCGCTATGGCTACACCTTC	CASSPSFPDTRYGYTF
TRBD2	TRBV28	TRBJ2-5	few	14	TGTGCCAGCAGGGTCCCGGGGGGCCAAGAGACCCAGTACTTC	CASRVPGGQETQYF
NA	TRBV14	TRBJ1-2	few	15	TGTGCCAGCAGCCAGGAGGTGTCGCCGGGATATGGCTACACCTTC	CASSQEVSPGYGYTF
TRBD2	TRBV28	TRBJ2-3	NA	16	TGTGCCAGCAGAGCGGGGACTAGCGGGAGCCCAGATACGCAGTATTTT	CASRAGTSGSPDTQYF
NA	TRBV6-9	TRBJ2-3	many	13	TGTGCCAGCAGTTACTCAGACGGTCATACGCAGTATTTT	CASSYSDGHTQYF
TRBD2	TRBV20-1	TRBJ2-3	few	15	TGCAGTGCTAGGACTAGCGGGCCTAGCACAGATACGCAGTATTTT	CSARTSGPSTDTQYF
NA	TRBV3-1	TRBJ2-7	many	16	TGTGCCAGCAGCCTTGGGGTTGGCAGGAAGGAGTACGAGCAGTACTTC	CASSLGVGRKEYEQYF
TRBD2	TRBV7-9	TRBJ2-7	few	16	TGTGCCAGCAGCTTGGAGCGGGAGACTCTCCGCTCCGAGCAGTACTTC	CASSLERETLRSEQYF
TRBD2	TRBV5-1	TRBJ2-1	many	16	TGCGCCAGCAGCCCGGGGGGGTCTAGCGGAAACAATGAGCAGTTCTTC	CASSPGGSSGNNEQFF
NA	TRBV12-3/TRBV12-4	TRBJ2-3	few	14	TGTGCCAGCAGTCCCAAACTAGCCGGAGATACGCAGTATTTT	CASSPKLAGDTQYF
NA	TRBV7-6	TRBJ1-6	few	16	TGTGCCAGCAGCTTAGCCATTGGGACCTATAATTCACCCCTCCACTTT	CASSLAIGTYNSPLHF
NA	TRBV10-1	TRBJ2-1	NA	15	TGCGCCAACAGTGAGCAAGCGAGCTCCTACAATGAGCAGTTCTTC	CANSEQASSYNEQFF
TRBD2	TRBV7-6	TRBJ2-3	many	14	TGTGCCAGCAGCTTATTGCGGGAGGGAGATACGCAGTATTTT	CASSLLREGDTQYF
TRBD1	TRBV11-2	TRBJ2-7	many	15	TGTGCCAGCAGCTCCCAGGGGGCGCAGGCCAACGAGCAGTACTTC	CASSSQGAQANEQYF
NA	TRBV27	TRBJ1-6	few	17	TGTGCCAGCAGTGGACCCCCCTACAGCTCCTATAATTCACCCCTCCACTTT	CASSGPPYSSYNSPLHF
NA	TRBV20-1	TRBJ1-2	many	16	TGCAGTGCTAGAGATAACGACGGGGTGCAAATATGGGGCTACACCTTC	CSARDNDGVQIWGYTF
NA	TRBV5-1	TRBJ2-1	many	16	TGCGCCAGCAGCTTGGTTGGAGGGAGCTCCTACAATGAGCAGTTCTTC	CASSLVGGSSYNEQFF
TRBD1	TRBV28	TRBJ1-5	many	14	TGTGCCAGCATAACAGGGGGACGGTATCAGCCCCAGCATTTT	CASITGGRYQPQHF
NA	TRBV6-1	TRBJ2-2	NA	15	TGTGCCAGCAGCCCGCAAGCAGTAAGGACCGGGGAGCTGTTTTTT	CASSPQAVRTGELFF
NA	TRBV7-2	TRBJ1-1	NA	14	TGTGCCAGCAGCCCGAGGCCCGGGGGCACTGAAGCTTTCTTT	CASSPRPGGTEAFF
NA	TRBV28	TRBJ2-1	many	16	TGTGCCAGCACCCTCGGGATCGGGAACTCCTACAATGAGCAGTTCTTC	CASTLGIGNSYNEQFF
NA	TRBV15	TRBJ2-5	many	15	TGTGCCACCAGCAGAGGGGTGGGGGCCCAAGAGACCCAGTACTTC	CATSRGVGAQETQYF